These 2 T cell receptor beta chains were all obtained from the same sample, sequenced in a study of follicular helper T cells after annual influenza vaccination. The time point is: 2015-2016 season, 7 days after influenza vaccination. Repertoires were generated with immunoSEQ multiplex PCR, while TCRdb's copy carries only in-frame clones and drops some. The sample records 4,000 to 4,500 clones, almost 85% being singletons. Here the sequenced sample was CXCR5+ CD38- circulating T follicular helper cells from blood, taken 7 days after influenza vaccination. Specified subset: circulating Tfh, non-naive CD4+CXCR5+PD-1+ (ICOS+CD38+ or ICOS-CD38-). These receptors were obtained from an adult who received the influenza vaccine.

This chain links TRBV7-9 with TRBJ2-6; D call uncertain. Germline V gene sequence: CDR1 SEHNR, CDR2 FQNEAQ (reference sequence). Trimming took 1 base from V and 4 from J, leaving 8 bases between them. CDR3 length equals 15 residues. CDR3 bases: TGTGCCAGCAGCTTAGTACTGGACGGGGCCAACGTCCTGACTTTC. This translates into CASSLVLDGANVLTF.

This sequence joins TRBV4-1 and TRBJ1-1; perhaps TRBD1 as D (6 bases). Germline-derived CDR1 and CDR2 are MGHRA and YSYEKL. This CDR3 region has 15 residues. Trimming removed 0 bases from V and 10 bases from J, with 18 bases in between. CDR3 DNA: TGCGCCAGCAGCCAAGAGTACGGGACACCAGGTTCAGCTTTCTTT. Translating gives CASSQEYGTPGSAFF.